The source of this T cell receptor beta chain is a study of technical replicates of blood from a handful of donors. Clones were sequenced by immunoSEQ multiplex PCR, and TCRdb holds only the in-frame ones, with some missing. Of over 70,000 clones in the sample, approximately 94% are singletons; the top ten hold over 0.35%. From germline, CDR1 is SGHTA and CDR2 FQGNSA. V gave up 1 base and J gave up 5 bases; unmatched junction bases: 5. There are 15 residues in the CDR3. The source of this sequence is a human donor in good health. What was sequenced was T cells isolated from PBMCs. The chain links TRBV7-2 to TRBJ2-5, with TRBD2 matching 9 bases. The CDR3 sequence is CASSLGAGGGETQYF. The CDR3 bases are TGTGCCAGCAGCTTAGGGGCGGGAGGGGGCGAGACCCAGTACTTC.